A selection of T cell receptor beta chains follows, all from one sample in a study of T cells in Graves' hyperthyroidism and ophthalmopathy. TCRdb re-analysed the multiplex PCR reads in MiXCR, keeping a single row per CDR3 protein. This repertoire shows fewer than 900,000 distinct CDR3 sequences, 16% found once; its top ten account for 8.4%. Sample: blood. The receptors derive from a man between 18 and 35 years old with Graves' hyperthyroidism. Both conserved end residues are part of each CDR3. A D gene is named only where the DNA matches it firmly. For some rows the clone size is stated as once, few or many, or as a class when expanded; others skip it.

v_gene,d_gene,abundance,j_gene,CDR3nt,CDR3aa
TRBV28,-,many,TRBJ1-1,TGTGCCAGCAGTTTCGACGGGAGGAGCACTGAAGCTTTCTTT,CASSFDGRSTEAFF
TRBV20-1,-,-,TRBJ2-1,TGCAGTGCTAGGTTAAATGAGCAGTTCTTC,CSARLNEQFF
TRBV28,-,-,TRBJ1-2,TGTGCCAGCAGTTTCAGGGAGGGGTATGGCTACACCTTC,CASSFREGYGYTF
TRBV3-1,-,many,TRBJ2-1,TGTGCCAGCAGCCAAGATGAAGTTAATGAGCAGTTCTTC,CASSQDEVNEQFF
TRBV2,-,many,TRBJ2-1,TGTGCCAGCAGGAAATTGCGTGAGCAGTTCTTC,CASRKLREQFF
TRBV7-3,-,-,TRBJ2-7,TGTGCCAGCAGCTCAAACCCAGGCAGCCTCTCCTACGAGCAGTACTTC,CASSSNPGSLSYEQYF
TRBV9,-,-,TRBJ2-1,TGTGCCAGCAGCGAGGGGGGTGGCGGTTACAATGAGCAGTTCTTC,CASSEGGGGYNEQFF
TRBV20-1,TRBD2,many,TRBJ2-3,TGCAGTGCTAGAGCCCCGCCGGGACTAGCAAAGAATACGCAGTATTTT,CSARAPPGLAKNTQYF
TRBV28,TRBD1,many,TRBJ2-7,TGTGCCAGCAGTTCCCGAAGGGACAGCCGATCCTTCTACGAGCAGTACTTC,CASSSRRDSRSFYEQYF
TRBV2,-,-,TRBJ2-7,TGTGCCAGCAGTATAGGACTTTACTCCTACGAGCAGTACTTC,CASSIGLYSYEQYF
TRBV15,-,-,TRBJ1-5,TGTGCCACCAGCACAGAGATAGTGAGCAATCAGCCCCAGCATTTT,CATSTEIVSNQPQHF
TRBV18,TRBD1,many,TRBJ2-3,TGTGCCAGCTCCCTGACAGGGCGCCATACGCAGTATTTT,CASSLTGRHTQYF
TRBV16,TRBD1,few,TRBJ2-1,TGTGCCAGCAGCCAAGACAGGGCTGCCAATGAGCAGTTCTTC,CASSQDRAANEQFF
TRBV10-3,-,many,TRBJ2-7,TGTGCCATCAGTGAGGAGAGGGAGGTTCCCAGCGAGCAGTACTTC,CAISEEREVPSEQYF
TRBV7-2,-,many,TRBJ2-3,TGTGCCAGCACCACCGTTGGGGGAGATACGCAGTATTTT,CASTTVGGDTQYF
TRBV5-1,-,-,TRBJ2-1,TGCGCCAGCAGCTTGACAGGGTCCTACAGTGAGCAGTTCTTC,CASSLTGSYSEQFF
TRBV28,-,few,TRBJ2-5,TGTGCCAGCACCCTCGACGGGACACAGGAGACCCAGTACTTC,CASTLDGTQETQYF
TRBV28,-,many,TRBJ1-1,TGTGCCAGCGGAGAATCAGGGGCGACGAACACTGAAGCTTTCTTT,CASGESGATNTEAFF
TRBV18,-,-,TRBJ2-7,TGTGCCAGCTCACCCTCCCTAGGACAAGCCTACGAGCAGTACTTC,CASSPSLGQAYEQYF
TRBV18,-,-,TRBJ2-3,TGTGCCAGCTCACCACCAGCGGCTAGAAGCACAGATACGCAGTATTTT,CASSPPAARSTDTQYF
TRBV20-1,TRBD1,few,TRBJ1-5,TGCAGTGCCGTCCGAACTAGGGAGCTACAGGGGAAAGATCAGCCCCAGCATTTT,CSAVRTRELQGKDQPQHF
TRBV9,TRBD2,-,TRBJ2-2,TGTGCCAGCAGCTCCCCTGGCCGGGGGGAGGGGAACACCGGGGAGCTGTTTTTT,CASSSPGRGEGNTGELFF
TRBV7-8,-,few,TRBJ2-3,TGTGCCAGCAGCCGGACCGGGGATACGCAGTATTTT,CASSRTGDTQYF
TRBV7-2,-,many,TRBJ2-7,TGTGCCAGCAGTTTAGGCGGAGGGGGCGAGCAGTACTTC,CASSLGGGGEQYF
TRBV9,-,once,TRBJ2-7,TGTGCCAGCAGCGTAGGGTCAGGGTCATACTACGAGCAGTACTTC,CASSVGSGSYYEQYF
TRBV10-2,-,few,TRBJ2-4,TGCGCCAGCAGTGATCGTAGGGAATGGTACTTC,CASSDRREWYF
TRBV7-6,TRBD1,-,TRBJ2-1,TGTGCCAGCAGCTTAGCGGTCCCAGGGGGCGGCCATGAGCAGTTCTTC,CASSLAVPGGGHEQFF
TRBV7-9,-,many,TRBJ2-3,TGTGCCAGCAGCCCCCTGGGTGTGGTGATGGATACGCAGTATTTT,CASSPLGVVMDTQYF
TRBV2,TRBD1,-,TRBJ2-7,TGTGCCAGCAGCGGACAGGGGGCCCACGAGCAGTACTTC,CASSGQGAHEQYF
TRBV2,-,many,TRBJ1-6,TGTGCCAGCACCCGGGGCGCCGGGTATAATTCACCCCTCCACTTT,CASTRGAGYNSPLHF
TRBV7-7,-,-,TRBJ2-1,TGTGCCAGCAGCTTACTATCTGGTGAGCAGTTCTTC,CASSLLSGEQFF
TRBV2,TRBD1,-,TRBJ1-2,TGTGCCAGCAGTAAAAACAGGGGTAGTGGCTACACCTTC,CASSKNRGSGYTF
TRBV2,-,-,TRBJ1-1,TGTGCCAGCAGTGAATCTCCGCTTGAAGCTTTCTTT,CASSESPLEAFF
TRBV9,TRBD2,-,TRBJ2-3,TGTGCCAGCAGCGTAGGCGGGAGGCCGGACACAGATACGCAGTATTTT,CASSVGGRPDTDTQYF
TRBV28,-,few,TRBJ1-5,TGTGCCAGCAGTTTGACGAGGGCCGATCAGCCCCAGCATTTT,CASSLTRADQPQHF
TRBV19,TRBD1,many,TRBJ1-5,TGTGCCACGACGGACAGGGGTAGCAATCAGCCCCAGCATTTT,CATTDRGSNQPQHF
TRBV12-3/TRBV12-4,-,-,TRBJ1-3,TGTGCCAGCAGGCCCGCCAGGAACACCATATATTTT,CASRPARNTIYF
TRBV15,-,few,TRBJ1-1,TGTGCCACCAGCAGAGAAGGGACATTTGGGGGGACTGAAGCTTTCTTT,CATSREGTFGGTEAFF
TRBV20-1,TRBD2,few,TRBJ2-5,TGCAGTGGGCTAGCGGGAGGGCCGGAGACCCAGTACTTC,CSGLAGGPETQYF
TRBV28,-,many,TRBJ1-2,TGTGCCAGCAGTTTAGGGGGGGTCGGGCACTATGGCTACACCTTC,CASSLGGVGHYGYTF
TRBV28,-,-,TRBJ1-4,TGTGCCAGCAGTTTGGGCAAGGGACGGCGGGATGAAAAACTGTTTTTT,CASSLGKGRRDEKLFF
TRBV20-1,TRBD2,many,TRBJ2-3,TGCAGTGCTAGAGACTTTAGCGGGAGCGTCACAGATACGCAGTATTTT,CSARDFSGSVTDTQYF
TRBV27,-,few,TRBJ2-5,TGTGCCAGCAGTTTGAACCCTGGCGGAGAGACCCAGTACTTC,CASSLNPGGETQYF
TRBV6-2/TRBV6-3,-,many,TRBJ2-7,TGTGCCAGCGGGGTGCGAGGAGGGGTCTACGAGCAGTACTTC,CASGVRGGVYEQYF
TRBV18,-,many,TRBJ2-5,TGTGCCAGCTCACCACGGGCGTTCCAAGAGACCCAGTACTTC,CASSPRAFQETQYF
TRBV3-1,-,-,TRBJ2-7,TGTGCCAGCAGCCCATTAACGGACCGCTCCTACGAGCAGTACTTC,CASSPLTDRSYEQYF
TRBV12-3/TRBV12-4,-,many,TRBJ2-7,TGTGCCAGCAGTTTGGGAGGGACAATCTACGAGCAGTACTTC,CASSLGGTIYEQYF
TRBV20-1,TRBD1,-,TRBJ2-7,TGCAGTGCTAGAGGGCGGGACAGGGAGGAGGCAACGACCTACGAGCAGTACTTC,CSARGRDREEATTYEQYF
TRBV3-1,-,-,TRBJ2-1,TGTGCCAGCAGCCAAGGACCAGGCTCCTACAATGAGCAGTTCTTC,CASSQGPGSYNEQFF
TRBV30,-,many,TRBJ1-4,TGTGCCTGGAGTGTAAAGGTTGGGGAAAAACTGTTTTTT,CAWSVKVGEKLFF
TRBV12-3/TRBV12-4,TRBD2,many,TRBJ2-1,TGTGCCAGCAATGCAGCTAGCGGGAGCTCCTACAATGAGCAGTTCTTC,CASNAASGSSYNEQFF
TRBV24-1,TRBD1,many,TRBJ2-3,TGTGCCACCAGTGAGCCCGACCGGACAGGGTCAGATACGCAGTATTTT,CATSEPDRTGSDTQYF